Listed below are T cell receptor beta chains from one sample, sequenced in a study of blood T cell repertoires in COVID-19. Method: immunoSEQ multiplex PCR; TCRdb's copy keeps in-frame clones and lacks some. This table has some 90,000 clones, about 89% appearing once. What was sequenced was peripheral blood. Receptors originate from a man aged 45-65 years with acute or convalescent COVID-19. The CDR3 runs from the conserved cysteine through the conserved F or W. D genes are given only for firm matches. Size is stated for part of the rows, as once, few or many counts, or as a class when the clone is expanded.

abundance	v_gene	j_gene	d_gene	CDR3aa	CDR3nt
-	TRBV12-1	TRBJ2-2	-	CASSFWRWTGGIGELFF	TGTGCCAGCAGCTTTTGGCGCTGGACAGGGGGCATCGGGGAGCTGTTTTTT
-	TRBV30	TRBJ1-4	-	CAWSQILGGREKLFF	TGTGCCTGGAGTCAAATTCTAGGTGGCCGTGAAAAACTGTTTTTT
-	TRBV6-5	TRBJ1-4	-	CASRPTASEEEKLFF	TGTGCCAGCAGACCAACCGCTTCGGAGGAGGAAAAACTGTTTTTT
-	TRBV5-1	TRBJ1-1	TRBD1	CASSLGTGNTEAFF	TGCGCCAGCAGCTTGGGGACAGGGAACACTGAAGCTTTCTTT
few	TRBV19	TRBJ2-7	TRBD1	CASSALGGQGPYEQYF	TGTGCCAGTAGTGCCCTAGGAGGACAGGGTCCCTACGAGCAGTACTTC
-	TRBV7-3	TRBJ2-2	TRBD1	CASSIDRAHTGELFF	TGTGCCAGCAGTATAGACAGGGCCCACACCGGGGAGCTGTTTTTT
-	TRBV18	TRBJ2-7	-	CASSPRTENYEQYF	TGTGCCAGCTCACCAAGGACAGAGAACTACGAGCAGTACTTC
-	TRBV6-5	TRBJ2-6	TRBD1	CASSYFGQAGANVLTF	TGTGCCAGCAGTTACTTTGGACAGGCTGGGGCCAACGTCCTGACTTTC
-	TRBV3-1/TRBV3-2	TRBJ1-4	-	CASRQGLEKLFF	TGTGCCAGCAGGCAGGGACTTGAAAAACTGTTTTTT
-	TRBV9	TRBJ2-7	-	CASSVSADSYEQYF	TGTGCCAGCAGCGTATCAGCGGACTCCTACGAGCAGTACTTC
-	TRBV28	TRBJ2-4	-	CASREAVKNIQYF	TGTGCCAGCCGTGAGGCGGTAAAAAACATTCAGTACTTC
-	TRBV6-4	TRBJ2-1	TRBD2	CASSDRRGEDEQFF	TGTGCCAGCAGTGACCGTCGGGGGGAGGATGAGCAGTTCTTC
-	TRBV2	TRBJ2-1	-	CASWGVHEQFF	TGTGCCAGCTGGGGGGTGCATGAGCAGTTCTTC
-	TRBV6-5	TRBJ1-1	TRBD1	CASTPGGNTEAFF	TGTGCCAGCACCCCAGGGGGGAACACTGAAGCTTTCTTT